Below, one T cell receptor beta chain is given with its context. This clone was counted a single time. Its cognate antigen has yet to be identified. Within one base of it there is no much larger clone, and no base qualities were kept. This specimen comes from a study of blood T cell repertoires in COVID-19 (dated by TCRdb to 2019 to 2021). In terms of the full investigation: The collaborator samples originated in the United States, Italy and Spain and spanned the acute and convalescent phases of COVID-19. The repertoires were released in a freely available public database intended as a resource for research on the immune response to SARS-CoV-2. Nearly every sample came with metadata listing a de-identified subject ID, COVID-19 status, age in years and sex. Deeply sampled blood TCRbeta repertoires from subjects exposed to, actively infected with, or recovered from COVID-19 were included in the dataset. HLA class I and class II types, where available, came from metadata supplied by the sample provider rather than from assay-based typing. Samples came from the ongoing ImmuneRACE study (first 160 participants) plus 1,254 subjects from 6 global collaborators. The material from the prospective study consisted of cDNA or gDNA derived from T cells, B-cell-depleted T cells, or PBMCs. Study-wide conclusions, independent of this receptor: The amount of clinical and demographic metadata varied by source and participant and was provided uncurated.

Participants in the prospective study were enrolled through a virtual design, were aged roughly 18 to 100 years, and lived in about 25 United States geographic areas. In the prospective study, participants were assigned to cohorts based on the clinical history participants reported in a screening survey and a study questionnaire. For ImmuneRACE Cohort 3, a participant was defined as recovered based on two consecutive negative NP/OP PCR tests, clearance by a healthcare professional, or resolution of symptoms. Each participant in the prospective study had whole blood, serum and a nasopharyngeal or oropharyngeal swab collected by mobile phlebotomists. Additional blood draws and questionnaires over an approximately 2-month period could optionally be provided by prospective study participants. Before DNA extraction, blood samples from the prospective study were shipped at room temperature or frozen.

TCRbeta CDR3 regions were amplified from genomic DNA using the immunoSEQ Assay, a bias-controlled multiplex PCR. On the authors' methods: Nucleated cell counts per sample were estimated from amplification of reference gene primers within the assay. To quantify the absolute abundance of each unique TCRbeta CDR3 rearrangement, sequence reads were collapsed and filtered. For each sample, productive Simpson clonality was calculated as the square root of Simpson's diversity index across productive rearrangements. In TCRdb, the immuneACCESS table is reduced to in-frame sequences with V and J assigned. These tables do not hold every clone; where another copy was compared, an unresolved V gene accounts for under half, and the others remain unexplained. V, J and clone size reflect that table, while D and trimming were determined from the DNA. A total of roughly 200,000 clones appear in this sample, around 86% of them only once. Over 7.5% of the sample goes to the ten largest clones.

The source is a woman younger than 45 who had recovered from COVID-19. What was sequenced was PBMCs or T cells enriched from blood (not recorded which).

Here is the DNA: TGCGCCAGCAGACGGACAGGGGACGGCTACACCTTC. It translates to CASRRTGDGYTF. The chain employs TRBV4-1 and TRBJ1-2; TRBD1 lines up with 9 middle nucleotides. The CDR3, from cysteine to phenylalanine, totals 12 residues. Kept here is only the CDR3 DNA, which spans 36 bases and is read in frame from base 1. The germline V end is reduced by 6 bases and the J end by 8 bases; junction bases left unmatched: 4. CDR1 and CDR2 were assigned from the germline V gene as MGHRA and YSYEKL.